This T cell receptor beta chain was observed in a study of T cells in Graves' hyperthyroidism and ophthalmopathy. Study at large: At initial diagnosis, before any treatment had begun, peripheral blood was obtained. The study, taken as a whole, reports: Progression to ophthalmopathy was predicted a median of approximately seven months early.

V lost 4 bases to trimming and J lost 10 bases, with 7 bases between them. The length of the CDR3 is 11 residues. Germline CDR1 SGHAT, CDR2 FQNNGV. Individuals with ophthalmopathy presented a Clinical Activity Score of at least 3, a NOSPECS grade of at least 4 and a duration under 3 months. The PBMCs had their origin in 7.5 to 10 ml of fresh peripheral blood. Template material for amplifying TCR beta CDR3 regions consisted of RNA transcripts. First-round RT-PCR with HTBI primers amplified the TCR CDR3 region. Each CDR3 protein gets one entry after TCRdb re-called the multiplex PCR reads with MiXCR. This table holds a few hundred thousand distinct CDR3 sequences, 15% to 20% found once. A note on this clonotype: Its target is unknown.

J is TRBJ1-4 and V is TRBV11-2, with D uncertain. Sequencing was carried out using blood. This sequence originates from a young woman with Graves' ophthalmopathy. Here the CDR3 reads CASSSTGKLFF. The CDR3 DNA reads TGTGCCAGCAGCTCCACTGGAAAACTGTTTTTT.